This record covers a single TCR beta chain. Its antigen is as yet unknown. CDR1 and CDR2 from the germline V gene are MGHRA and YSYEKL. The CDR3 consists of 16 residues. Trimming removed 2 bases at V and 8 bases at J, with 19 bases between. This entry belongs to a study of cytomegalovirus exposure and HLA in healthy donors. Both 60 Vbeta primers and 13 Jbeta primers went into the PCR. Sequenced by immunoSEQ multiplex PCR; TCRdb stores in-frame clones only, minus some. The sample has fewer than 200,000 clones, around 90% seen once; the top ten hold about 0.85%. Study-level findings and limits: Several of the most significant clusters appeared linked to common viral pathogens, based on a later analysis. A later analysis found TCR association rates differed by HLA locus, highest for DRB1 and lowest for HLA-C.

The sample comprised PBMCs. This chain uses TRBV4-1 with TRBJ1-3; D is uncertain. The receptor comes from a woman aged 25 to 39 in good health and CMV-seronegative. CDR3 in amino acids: CASSQRSLAGMDTIYF. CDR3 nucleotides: TGCGCCAGCAGCCAAAGGTCCCTAGCCGGTATGGACACCATATATTTT.